A single T cell receptor beta chain is shown here with its context. No antigen is known for it. This specimen comes from a study of CD8+ T cells in alopecia areata. Across the whole study: The drug, tofacitinib, lasted 6 to 18 months, followed by 6 months off drug.

Study conclusions and caveats: Scalp clonality decreased significantly with tofacitinib, and so did expanded CD8+ clones among the top 100. Tofacitinib did not eliminate many expanded lesional clones from scalp or blood.

Looked up from germline, CDR1 is MDHEN and CDR2 is SYDVKM. This CDR3 has 13 residues. Trimming cost V 3 bases and J 5 bases, with 8 bases left between them. The sample's treatment: oral pan-JAK inhibitor, 5-10 mg twice daily. TCR sequencing used cDNA made by reverse transcription of extracted RNA. Measured with immunoSEQ multiplex PCR; TCRdb has only the in-frame clones, and not every one. This table holds over 90,000 clones, 86% found once. The sequencing used CD8+ T cells sorted from blood, collected between weeks 30 and 35, from a patient treated with tofacitinib. The chain has TRBV28 and TRBJ2-1; D is unresolved. The source is a human donor with alopecia areata. The CDR3 region is CASSFRTDNEQFF. The CDR3 bases are TGTGCCAGCAGTTTCCGTACCGACAATGAGCAGTTCTTC.